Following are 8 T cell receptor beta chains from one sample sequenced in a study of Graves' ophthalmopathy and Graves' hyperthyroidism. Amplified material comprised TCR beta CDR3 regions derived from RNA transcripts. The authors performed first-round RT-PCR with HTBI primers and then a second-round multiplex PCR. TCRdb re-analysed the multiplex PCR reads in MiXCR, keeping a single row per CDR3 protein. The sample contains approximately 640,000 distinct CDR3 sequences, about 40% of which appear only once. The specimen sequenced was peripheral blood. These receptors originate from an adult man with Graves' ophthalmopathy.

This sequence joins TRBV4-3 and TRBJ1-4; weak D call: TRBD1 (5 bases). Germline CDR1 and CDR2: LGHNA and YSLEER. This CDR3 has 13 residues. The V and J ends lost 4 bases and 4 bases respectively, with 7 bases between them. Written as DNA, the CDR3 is TGCGCCAGCAGCCGGGGCTTTAATGAAAAACTGTTTTTT. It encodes CASSRGFNEKLFF.

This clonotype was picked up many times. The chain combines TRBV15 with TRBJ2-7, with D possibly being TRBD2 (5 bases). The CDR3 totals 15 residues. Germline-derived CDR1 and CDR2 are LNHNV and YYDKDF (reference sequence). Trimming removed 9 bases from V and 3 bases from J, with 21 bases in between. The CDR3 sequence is CATARGGPGNYEQYF. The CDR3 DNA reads TGTGCCACGGCTAGAGGTGGGCCGGGAAACTACGAGCAGTACTTC.

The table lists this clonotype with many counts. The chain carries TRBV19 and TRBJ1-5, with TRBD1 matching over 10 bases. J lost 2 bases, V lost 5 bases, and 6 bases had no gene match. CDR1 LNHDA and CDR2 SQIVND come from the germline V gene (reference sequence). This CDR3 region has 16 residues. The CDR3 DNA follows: TGTGCCAGTAGTTCACCGACAGGGGGCGGCAATCAGCCCCAGCATTTT. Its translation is CASSSPTGGGNQPQHF.

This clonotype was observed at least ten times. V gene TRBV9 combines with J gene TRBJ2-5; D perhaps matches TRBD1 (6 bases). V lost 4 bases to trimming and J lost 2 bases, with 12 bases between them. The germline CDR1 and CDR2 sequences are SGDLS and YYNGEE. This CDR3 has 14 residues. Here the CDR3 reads CASSKSTGQETQYF. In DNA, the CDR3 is TGTGCCAGCAGCAAATCGACAGGTCAAGAGACCCAGTACTTC.

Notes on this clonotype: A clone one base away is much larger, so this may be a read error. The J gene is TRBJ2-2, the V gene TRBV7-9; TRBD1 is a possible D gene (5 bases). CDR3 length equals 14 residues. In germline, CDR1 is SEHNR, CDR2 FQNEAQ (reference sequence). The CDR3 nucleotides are TGCGCCAACAGCTTGGGGCAGGAAAGCGGGGAGCTGTTTTTT. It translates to CANSLGQESGELFF.

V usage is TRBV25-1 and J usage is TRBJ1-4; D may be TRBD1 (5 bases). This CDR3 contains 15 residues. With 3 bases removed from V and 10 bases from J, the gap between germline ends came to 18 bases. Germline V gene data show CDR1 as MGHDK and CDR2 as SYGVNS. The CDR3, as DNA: TGTGCCAGCAGTGATTTCAGGGCCGCCGGTGGAAAACTGTTTTTT. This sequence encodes CASSDFRAAGGKLFF.

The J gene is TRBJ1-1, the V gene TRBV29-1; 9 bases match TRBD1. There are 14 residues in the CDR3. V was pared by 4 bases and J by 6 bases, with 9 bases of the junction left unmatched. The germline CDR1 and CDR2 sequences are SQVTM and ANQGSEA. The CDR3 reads CSVAVGTGSAEAFF. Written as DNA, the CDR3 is TGCAGCGTTGCTGTAGGGACAGGGTCCGCTGAAGCTTTCTTT.

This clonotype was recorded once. CDR3 sequence reads: CASSQDRVYGYTF. In DNA form, the CDR3 reads TGTGCCAGCAGTCAAGACAGGGTCTATGGCTACACCTTC. The rearrangement uses TRBV2 and TRBJ1-2, with TRBD1 matching over 7 bases. The germline gives CDR1 SNHLY, CDR2 FYNNEI. With V trimmed by 5 bases and J by 4 bases, 4 bases remained unmatched. The CDR3 sequence is 13 residues long.